This T cell receptor beta chain is drawn from a study of PD-1 blockade in classical Hodgkin lymphoma. As regards this clone: Its target is not known.

Time point given: cycle 4 day 1 (C4D1), after less than 7 weeks of nivolumab. Every patient relapsed after autologous stem cell transplantation, and brentuximab vedotin exposure varied. Study-wide results and caveats: There was a significant rise in CD4+ TCR diversity by C4D1, with no such rise for CD8+.

Germline V gives CDR1 SGHVS, CDR2 FQNEAQ. This CDR3 spans 13 amino acids. Trimming took 5 bases from V and 7 from J, leaving 14 bases between them. Only in-frame clones appear in the TCRdb table, and some are missing; sequencing was by immunoSEQ multiplex PCR. The sample shows roughly 17,000 clones, 80% to 90% of them seen only once. The TCR comes from a human donor with classical Hodgkin lymphoma. J is TRBJ1-2 and V is TRBV7-8, with a weak D call TRBD1 (5 bases). The sequencing used peripheral blood mononuclear cells (PBMCs), collected before the fourth cycle of nivolumab. CDR3 region: CASSPPAGGGYTF. CDR3 nucleotide sequence: TGTGCCAGCAGCCCCCCGGCCGGGGGTGGCTACACCTTC.